These 5 T cell receptor beta chains were sequenced from one sample in a study of human T cells and chemical hapten exposure. Time point in this sample: patch test 2, 6 weeks after DPC sensitization. This sample's treatment: therapeutic diphenylcyclopropenone sensitization with weekly scalp DPC. TCRdb re-called the RACE reads with MiXCR, one entry per CDR3 protein. Among around 82,000 distinct CDR3 sequences, around 7% were seen once, and the ten largest hold about 1.5%. Sample: whole blood, taken in connection with sensitization to the hapten diphenylcyclopropenone (DPC). These receptors all stem from a woman in her 30s with alopecia areata. Some clones in this sample may be carry-over from other donors' samples.

This clonotype appeared many times. The chain joins TRBV6-2 or TRBV6-3 to TRBJ1-2; possibly TRBD1 for D (6 bases). CDR3 length: 14 amino acids. Between the trimmed V and J ends, which lost 6 bases and 4 bases, there was a span of 15 bases. The germline CDR1 and CDR2 sequences are MNHEY and SVGEGT. The CDR3 bases are TGTGCCAGCAGCCGCCGACAGGACATCTATGGCTACACCTTC. This encodes CASSRRQDIYGYTF.

This clonotype has just a few counts. This rearrangement joins TRBV7-6 to TRBJ1-1; no definite D call. Germline V gene sequence: CDR1 SGHVS, CDR2 FNYEAQ. V was trimmed by 1 base and J by 9 bases, leaving 9 bases between them. The CDR3 extends over 12 amino acids. In DNA form, the CDR3 reads TGTGCCAGCAGCTTAGATAGCTACAAAGCTTTCTTT. As protein: CASSLDSYKAFF.

This clonotype appeared many times. The chain links TRBV20-1 to TRBJ1-4; tentatively, D is TRBD1 (5 bases). This CDR3 comprises 16 residues. Germline CDR1 is DFQATT and CDR2 is SNEGSKA (reference sequence). The V end lost 0 bases, the J end lost 7 bases, and 18 bases lay between the germline ends. The CDR3 nucleotides read TGCAGTGCTAGAGAGAGATACAGGCCAAGGCCTGAAAAACTGTTTTTT. It is translated as CSARERYRPRPEKLFF.

The chain has TRBV6-5 and TRBJ1-1; 7 nucleotides align to TRBD1. V shed 0 bases, J shed 5 bases, and the junction held 6 bases outside the gene matches. This CDR3 has 15 amino acids. From germline, CDR1 is MNHEY and CDR2 SVGAGI. The CDR3 loop reads CASSYSSGGDTEAFF. CDR3 nucleotides: TGTGCCAGCAGTTACTCATCAGGGGGTGATACTGAAGCTTTCTTT.

The rearrangement joins TRBV6-2 or TRBV6-3 to TRBJ1-5; D not certain. Germline CDR1 is MNHEY and CDR2 is SVGEGT. V lost 5 bases and J lost 3, with 17 bases in between. CDR3 length equals 16 residues. The CDR3 reads CASSEPAWVFNQPQHF. CDR3 nucleotides: TGTGCCAGCAGTGAACCCGCATGGGTGTTCAATCAGCCCCAGCATTTT.